These T cell receptor beta chains were read from a single sample in a study of response to subunit inactivated influenza vaccine. TCRdb recomputed calls from the RT-PCR reads with MiXCR, one row per CDR3 protein. The top ten hold approximately 10% of the sample, which has approximately 680,000 distinct CDR3 sequences, around 14% seen once. Sequencing used PBMCs from blood, obtained approximately 13 days after vaccination. The receptors come from a man aged 45-65 years who received an inactivated influenza vaccine. The CDR3 runs from the conserved cysteine through the conserved F or W. The D gene is left open where the match is weak. Some rows have no size entry. The others give once, few or many, or a class for an expanded clone.

d_gene	j_gene	v_gene	abundance	CDR3aa	CDR3nt
-	TRBJ1-5	TRBV6-8	-	CASSLDGANNQPQHF	TGTGCCAGCAGTTTGGACGGGGCAAACAATCAGCCCCAGCATTTT
-	TRBJ1-5	TRBV15	few	CATSWTPGPNQPQHF	TGTGCCACCAGCTGGACCCCGGGACCGAATCAGCCCCAGCATTTT
-	TRBJ1-5	TRBV30	-	CAWSVPGASWGQPQHF	TGTGCCTGGAGTGTACCCGGGGCATCCTGGGGGCAGCCCCAGCATTTT
-	TRBJ2-1	TRBV20-1	few	CSARLHNEQFF	TGCAGTGCGAGACTCCACAATGAGCAGTTCTTC
TRBD2	TRBJ2-3	TRBV6-1	-	CASLSGGGGTDTQYF	TGTGCCAGCTTAAGCGGGGGCGGAGGCACAGATACGCAGTATTTT
-	TRBJ2-3	TRBV7-2	few	CASSFLGLRTSTDTQYF	TGTGCCAGCAGCTTCCTGGGACTCAGAACTAGCACAGATACGCAGTATTTT
TRBD2	TRBJ2-5	TRBV11-3	-	CASSLGGLADAQETQYF	TGTGCCAGCAGCTTGGGGGGACTAGCGGATGCCCAAGAGACCCAGTACTTC
-	TRBJ2-1	TRBV7-9	few	CASSLLGISSGYNEQFF	TGTGCCAGCAGCTTACTCGGGATTAGTAGCGGATACAATGAGCAGTTCTTC
-	TRBJ2-7	TRBV20-1	-	CSASGQSYEQYF	TGCAGTGCTTCGGGACAAAGCTACGAGCAGTACTTC
TRBD2	TRBJ2-3	TRBV5-1	-	CASSGGTSGVLVRTDTQYF	TGCGCCAGCAGCGGGGGGACTAGCGGAGTCCTAGTTCGCACAGATACGCAGTATTTT
TRBD2	TRBJ2-5	TRBV4-3	-	CASSLSGSHETQYF	TGCGCCAGCAGCCTCAGCGGGAGTCACGAGACCCAGTACTTC
-	TRBJ2-2	TRBV6-2/TRBV6-3	few	CASSYRTGELFF	TGTGCCAGCAGTTACAGAACCGGGGAGCTGTTTTTT
TRBD1	TRBJ2-1	TRBV18	few	CASSPIRGQEYNEQFF	TGTGCCAGCTCACCAATCCGGGGACAGGAGTACAATGAGCAGTTCTTC
-	TRBJ1-1	TRBV15	many	CATSRDLIRTTEAFF	TGTGCCACCAGCAGAGATTTAATAAGGACCACTGAAGCTTTCTTT
-	TRBJ2-3	TRBV29-1	few	CSARVALPDTQYF	TGCAGCGCCAGGGTGGCTCTCCCCGATACGCAGTATTTT
-	TRBJ2-7	TRBV5-1	-	CASSPTGVGVSFGGNEQYF	TGCGCCAGCAGCCCAACCGGAGTTGGAGTCTCCTTTGGGGGAAACGAGCAGTACTTC
-	TRBJ2-2	TRBV10-3	few	CAIRDGDYTGELFF	TGTGCCATCCGGGACGGGGATTACACCGGGGAGCTGTTTTTT
TRBD1	TRBJ2-7	TRBV7-6	many	CASSYGTGNDYEQYF	TGTGCCAGCAGCTACGGGACAGGGAACGACTACGAGCAGTACTTC
-	TRBJ1-2	TRBV5-5	few	CASSLAYRNYGYTF	TGTGCCAGCAGCTTGGCCTACAGAAACTATGGCTACACCTTC